This T cell receptor (beta chain) was captured in a study of graft-versus-host responses after intestinal transplantation. Points from the study as a whole: The presence of high graft-versus-host to host-versus-graft clonal ratios in allografts characterized patients with graft-donor T cell macrochimerism. GvH clones turned up in recipient marrow; some had shown up first in ileum or blood.

Judged by abundance, this clone is large. As yet, its antigen is unknown. Graft tissue was processed to release intraepithelial and lamina propria lymphocytes. Libraries were prepared by immunoSEQ multiplex PCR; TCRdb keeps only in-frame clonotypes and omits some of them. The sample includes roughly 7,000 clones, around 75% seen only once; the top ten take approximately 12%. V lost 0 bases, J lost 4 bases, and 9 bases lay in between. The CDR3 extends over 15 amino acids. Germline loops: CDR1 LNHNV, CDR2 YYDKDF (reference sequence). The input for sequencing was ileum tissue, taken approximately 220 days after intestinal transplant. The TCR sequence derives from a human patient who received an intestinal transplant, so some T cells may come from the graft donor. The chain carries TRBV15 and TRBJ1-4, with unresolved D. The CDR3 is CATSRDNSLNEKLFF. The CDR3 DNA is TGTGCCACCAGCAGAGATAACAGCCTTAATGAAAAACTGTTTTTT.